This T cell receptor beta chain was observed in a study of blood T cell repertoires in COVID-19. Profiling relied on immunoSEQ multiplex PCR, and the TCRdb table lists in-frame clones only, not all of them. The sample holds some 270,000 clones, approximately 85% seen once. Trimming removed 5 bases from V and 5 bases from J, with 10 bases in between. The CDR3 has 12 residues. This clone has a single count. This TCR was sampled from a woman aged 45-65 years with acute COVID-19. The chain carries TRBV12-3 or TRBV12-4 and TRBJ2-7; D uncertain. Sequencing input: PBMCs or T cells enriched from blood (not recorded which). The CDR3, as DNA: TGTGCCAGCAGTCCCCAGGTAAACGAGCAGTACTTC. This codes for CASSPQVNEQYF.